Following are 10 T cell receptor beta chains from one sample sequenced in a study of blood T cell repertoires in COVID-19 (dated by TCRdb to 2019 to 2021). Receptor amplification or capture employed the immunoSEQ multiplex PCR assay. As stored in TCRdb, this immuneACCESS dataset retains in-frame rearrangements with V and J assigned. A fraction of the clones does not appear; measured against another copy, unresolved V genes explain less than half of the discrepancy, and the remainder lacks a known reason. Recorded for this sample are some 670,000 clones; 70% to 90% of them occurred a single time. Together, the top ten hold over 0.2% of the sample. Sequencing was done on a sample of peripheral blood. The receptor set was obtained from a woman aged 18-29 years with acute or convalescent COVID-19.

The chain joins TRBV5-6 to TRBJ2-7; D unclear. This CDR3 region has 14 residues. Germline V gene data show CDR1 as SGHDT and CDR2 as YYEEEE. Trimming pared 2 bases from V and 5 bases from J, leaving 14 bases between. The CDR3 is CASSFLALMDEQYF. The CDR3 bases are TGTGCCAGCAGCTTCTTGGCCCTCATGGACGAGCAGTACTTC.

The gene calls are TRBV30 and TRBJ1-1; 7 bases are a match to TRBD1. With 7 bases clipped from V and 8 bases from J, the junction kept 10 bases outside the gene matches. Germline V gives CDR1 GTSNPN, CDR2 SVGIG (reference sequence). This CDR3 contains 12 residues. CDR3 protein: CALTGTVAEAFF. The CDR3 bases are TGTGCCTTAACCGGGACAGTCGCGGAAGCTTTCTTT.

V usage is TRBV4-3 and J usage is TRBJ1-2, with TRBD1 as a possible D gene (6 bases). This CDR3 comprises 16 residues. V lost 1 base and J lost 4, with 16 bases in between. Germline lookup yields CDR1 LGHNA and CDR2 YSLEER. CDR3 DNA sequence: TGCGCCAGCAGCCAAGTGACTGGCAGGGGTGGCTATGGCTACACCTTC. It translates to CASSQVTGRGGYGYTF.

The CDR3 region has the DNA TGTGCCAGCAGCTTAATGGGCAGATCCTACGAGCAGTACTTC. Translated: CASSLMGRSYEQYF. The rearrangement links TRBV7-3 to TRBJ2-7; D not resolved. The germline V gene has CDR1 SGHTA and CDR2 FQGTGA. Trimming left V 1 base short and J 1 base short, with 8 bases between. CDR3 size: 14 residues.

The chain recombines TRBV6-6 with TRBJ2-1, with D perhaps TRBD1 (8 bases). This CDR3 spans 15 amino acids. CDR1 is MNHNY, CDR2 SVGAGI, per germline (reference sequence). V was shortened by 6 bases and J by 2 bases, with 14 bases between the two germline ends. CDR3 coding DNA: TGTGCCAGCAGCCAACAGGGGGGGGCCTACAATGAGCAGTTCTTC. Protein: CASSQQGGAYNEQFF.

This clone was observed a single time. The rearrangement uses TRBV10-3 and TRBJ2-7, with 9 positions matching TRBD1. V dropped 8 bases and J dropped 0; count of bases not matched to a gene: 11. Germline CDR1 reads ENHRY; CDR2 reads SYGVKD. The CDR3 is made up of 16 amino acids. CDR3 bases: TGTGCCATCGGTCCCACCGGGACAGGGTCCTCCTACGAGCAGTACTTC. Its protein product is CAIGPTGTGSSYEQYF.

This chain uses TRBV30 with TRBJ1-4, with a possible D match to TRBD1 (5 bases). With 1 base removed from V and 2 bases from J, the gap between germline ends came to 11 bases. Germline V gives CDR1 GTSNPN, CDR2 SVGIG (reference sequence). The CDR3 covers 15 residues. The CDR3 sequence is CAWSASRVTNEKLFF. CDR3 bases: TGTGCCTGGAGTGCCTCCAGGGTCACTAATGAAAAACTGTTTTTT.

The chain uses TRBV7-9 and TRBJ1-5, with D possibly being TRBD1 (6 bases). Germline V gene lookup returns CDR1 SEHNR and CDR2 FQNEAQ (reference sequence). V lost 5 bases and J 7 bases, leaving 9 bases between the germline ends. This CDR3 spans 12 amino acids. The CDR3 sequence: CASSVQGQPQHF. In DNA, the CDR3 is TGTGCCAGCAGCGTACAGGGCCAGCCCCAGCATTTT. Full variable domain (rest looked up from reference TRBV7-9 and TRBJ1-5): DTGVSQNPRHKITKRGQNVTFRCDPISEHNRLYWYRQTLGQGPEFLTYFQNEAQLEKSRLLSDRFSAERPKGSFSTLEIQRTEQGDSAMYLCASSVQGQPQHFGDGTRLSIL.

CDR3: CASSFRDRGNYGYTF. The CDR3 DNA reads as TGTGCCAGCAGCTTTCGGGACAGGGGGAACTATGGCTACACCTTC. The chain joins TRBV5-4 to TRBJ1-2; TRBD1 matches at 11 bases. Losses at the gene ends were 2 bases for V and 2 bases for J; bases not matched to a gene: 2. CDR3 length: 15 residues. CDR1 is SGHNT, CDR2 YYREEE, per germline (reference sequence).

The V gene is TRBV5-5, the J gene TRBJ1-6; possibly TRBD1 for D (5 bases). V lost 0 bases and J 10 bases, leaving 20 bases between the germline ends. The CDR3 contains 17 residues. CDR1 SGHKS and CDR2 YYEKEE come from the germline V gene (reference sequence). The CDR3, as DNA: TGTGCCAGCAGCTTGGGACCGGGGGAGGGAGAAGGATCACCCCTCCACTTT. Translating gives CASSLGPGEGEGSPLHF.